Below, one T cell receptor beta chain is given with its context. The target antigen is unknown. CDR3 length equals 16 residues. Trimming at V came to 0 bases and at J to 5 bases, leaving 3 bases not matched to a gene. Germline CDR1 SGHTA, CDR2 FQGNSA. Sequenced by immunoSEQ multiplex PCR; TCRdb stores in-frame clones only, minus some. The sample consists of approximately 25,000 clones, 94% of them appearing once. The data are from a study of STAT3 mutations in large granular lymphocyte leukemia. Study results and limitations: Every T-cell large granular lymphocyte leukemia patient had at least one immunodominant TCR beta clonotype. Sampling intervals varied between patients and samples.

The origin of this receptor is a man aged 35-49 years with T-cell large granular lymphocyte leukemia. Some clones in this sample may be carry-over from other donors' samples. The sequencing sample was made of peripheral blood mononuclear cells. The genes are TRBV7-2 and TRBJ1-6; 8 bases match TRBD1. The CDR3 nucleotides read TGTGCCAGCAGCTTAGCCAGGGGGCGGAATAATTCACCCCTCCACTTT. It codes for CASSLARGRNNSPLHF.